This T cell receptor (beta chain) derives from a study of blood T cells in healthy people across ages. Germline V gene data show CDR1 as SEHNR and CDR2 as FQNEAQ (reference sequence). With 2 bases removed from V and 4 bases from J, the gap between germline ends came to 15 bases. The CDR3 totals 16 residues. PCR was performed a second time for about 7 to 11 cycles using a sample-barcoded 5' primer and a J-beta primer mix. TCRdb re-called the 5' RACE reads with MiXCR, one entry per CDR3 protein. The data contain 1.8 million or so distinct CDR3 sequences, approximately 40% of them seen just once; the ten biggest clones take up under 30%.

The specimen sequenced was blood. The clonotype originates from a human donor in good health. The V call is TRBV7-9, the J call TRBJ2-1; D possibly matches TRBD1 or TRBD2 (5 bases each). This CDR3 reads CASSLLGWDLYNEQFF. The DNA for the CDR3 is TGTGCCAGCAGCTTATTGGGTTGGGACCTATACAATGAGCAGTTCTTC.